This TCR beta chain emerged from a study of T cell repertoires in cytomegalovirus infection. Across the whole study: CMV epitopes that were recently identified and HLA-C-restricted were used alongside well-studied HLA-B-restricted ones. Indications came from public TCR beta signatures; they pointed to CMV infection and to a matching HLA type.

The germline V and J ends were trimmed by 5 bases and 8 bases, with 15 bases remaining between them. The CDR3 contains 13 residues. The germline CDR1 and CDR2 sequences are SGHVS and FQNEAQ. TCRdb itself ran the reads through MiXCR, one entry per CDR3 protein. This repertoire shows 550,000 to 700,000 distinct CDR3 sequences, around 40% found once; its top ten account for more than 40%. Findings of the study overall: CMV-specific TCR beta clonotypes restricted by HLA-C dominated the ex vivo response. Based on cumulative public TCR beta family frequency, carriers of CMV plus the relevant HLA were identified.

In the case of this clonotype: Antigen unknown.

The sequence came from a human donor in good health (CMV status not recorded). Some clones in this sample may be carry-over from other donors' samples. The rearrangement links TRBV7-8 to TRBJ1-2; no definite D call. Sample: cultured PBMCs, taken from culture after CMV antigen stimulation. This CDR3 reads CASSPRGPRGYTF. DNA for the CDR3: TGTGCCAGCAGCCCGAGAGGGCCTAGAGGCTACACCTTC.